These T cell receptor beta chains were read from a single sample in a study of vaccination and CD4 T cells after COVID-19. These receptors lack a known antigen. TCRdb analysed the PCR reads with MiXCR anew, one entry per CDR3 protein. This sample yields approximately 13,000 distinct CDR3 sequences, of which about 25% are seen a single time; roughly 29% belongs to the top ten. Material: CD4+ T cells from blood, cultured in vitro, obtained before SARS-CoV-2 vaccination. All receptors come from a human donor who received a COVID-19 vaccine. Both conserved end residues are part of each CDR3. D genes are given only for firm matches. The size field is filled for only some rows; it gives once, few, many or a size class.

D	V	J	size	DNA	CDR3
-	TRBV7-8	TRBJ2-7	few	TGTGCCAGCAGCCCTCTAGGAGGGGGGATTCCCTACGAGCAGTACTTC	CASSPLGGGIPYEQYF
TRBD2	TRBV12-3/TRBV12-4	TRBJ2-3	-	TGTGCCAGCAGTTTATTAGCGGGGGAGGCAGATACGCAGTATTTT	CASSLLAGEADTQYF
-	TRBV6-1	TRBJ2-3	-	TGTGCCAGCAGTGAAGCAGTAGCCGAGGAGGGGATAACAGATACGCAGTATTTT	CASSEAVAEEGITDTQYF
-	TRBV30	TRBJ2-2	few	TGTGCCTGGAGTGTAATCTCATACACCGGGGAGCTGTTTTTT	CAWSVISYTGELFF
TRBD2	TRBV12-3/TRBV12-4	TRBJ2-3	-	TGTGCCAGCAGTCCAAGCGGGACTAGTAGACCAGATACGCAGTATTTT	CASSPSGTSRPDTQYF
-	TRBV19	TRBJ2-1	few	TGTGCCAGTAGTGGGGGAAGGCCCGCTTACAATGAGCAGTTCTTC	CASSGGRPAYNEQFF
TRBD1	TRBV2	TRBJ1-6	-	TGTGCCAGCATTCCCGGGACAGGATCTGGCTCACTCCACTTT	CASIPGTGSGSLHF
TRBD1	TRBV20-1	TRBJ2-5	few	TGCAGTGCTAGTTTGAGACAGGGCCCAAAGACCCAGTACTTC	CSASLRQGPKTQYF
-	TRBV7-9	TRBJ1-2	-	-	CASSERANVLTFGAGYGYTF
-	TRBV6-1	TRBJ1-3	-	TGTGCCAGCAGGGCAGACATCGACTCTGGAAACACCATATATTTT	CASRADIDSGNTIYF
TRBD1	TRBV6-1	TRBJ1-2	-	TGTGCCAGCAGTGACGAACAGGGGGCAGCGCGATACACCTTC	CASSDEQGAARYTF
-	TRBV7-2	TRBJ2-7	-	TGTGCCAGCAGCTTATGGAGCAGGGGAGGTTACGAGCAGTACTTC	CASSLWSRGGYEQYF
TRBD2	TRBV5-1	TRBJ2-3	-	TGCGCCAGCAGCCCGGGACTAGTGGGGTACACAGATACGCAGTATTTT	CASSPGLVGYTDTQYF
-	TRBV19	TRBJ2-5	few	TGTGCCAGTAGTATAGACCCGGGACCGCAAGAGACCCAGTACTTC	CASSIDPGPQETQYF
TRBD1	TRBV27	TRBJ1-1	medium-sized	TGTGCCAGCAGATATGCTGACAGGGAAACTGAAGCTTTCTTT	CASRYADRETEAFF
-	TRBV25-1	TRBJ2-5	few	TGTGCCAGCAGTGAATTTGCAGGGACTGGGACCCAGTACTTC	CASSEFAGTGTQYF
TRBD1	TRBV19	TRBJ2-7	few	TGTGCCAGTAGTATCGGACAGGGGGCTTCCTACGAGCAGTACTTC	CASSIGQGASYEQYF
-	TRBV11-3	TRBJ2-5	few	TGTGCCAGCAGCTTAATCTCAGAGACCCAGTACTTC	CASSLISETQYF
TRBD2	TRBV7-9	TRBJ2-1	-	TGTGCCAGCAGCTTAACTAGCGGGGCGTACAATGAGCAGTTCTTC	CASSLTSGAYNEQFF
-	TRBV6-1	TRBJ2-1	-	TGTGCCAGTATGGGGGGCGCTAGCTCCTACAATGAGCAGTTCTTC	CASMGGASSYNEQFF
-	TRBV19	TRBJ1-2	-	TGTGCCAGTAGTATCGTCACCCGAGGCGGTTTTTCAGCTAACTATGGCTACACCTTC	CASSIVTRGGFSANYGYTF
-	TRBV14	TRBJ1-4	-	TGTGCCAGCAGCCAATCCAAACGGAAAAAACTGTTTTTT	CASSQSKRKKLFF
TRBD1	TRBV15	TRBJ1-1	medium-sized	TGTGCCACCAGCTTCCGGACAGGGGAGAACACTGAAGCTTTCTTT	CATSFRTGENTEAFF
TRBD1	TRBV12-3/TRBV12-4	TRBJ2-5	-	TGTGCCAGCAGTATGACAGGGAGTGGGACCCAGTACTTC	CASSMTGSGTQYF
TRBD2	TRBV7-9	TRBJ2-3	-	TGTGCCAGCAGCTTAGACTTTCCGGGGACTAGCGGGGGCCTGACGCCTGATACGCAGTATTTT	CASSLDFPGTSGGLTPDTQYF
TRBD1	TRBV6-1	TRBJ2-7	-	TGTGCCAGCAGGGGGACAGGGACCTACGAGCAGTACTTC	CASRGTGTYEQYF
-	TRBV4-1	TRBJ2-1	few	TGCGCCAGCATGTCGACGGGATCCCACAATGAGCAGTTCTTC	CASMSTGSHNEQFF
TRBD2	TRBV20-1	TRBJ2-5	few	TGCAGTGCTAGTAGCCTAGCGGGGATGGCAGAGACCCAGTACTTC	CSASSLAGMAETQYF